This is a list of T cell receptor beta chains from one sample in a study of CD8 T cells in Susac syndrome. TCRdb processed the immunoSEQ multiplex PCR reads anew with MiXCR; each CDR3 protein has one entry. The table has about 130,000 distinct CDR3 sequences, around 95% seen once. The sequencing sample was made of CD8+ T cells from PBMCs. These receptors all stem from a human donor with Susac syndrome. The CDR3 runs from the conserved cysteine through the conserved F or W. Fields, in order: clone size, J gene, D gene, V gene, CDR3 DNA, CDR3 protein. A D gene is named only where the DNA matches it firmly. Clone size is not always given. Where it is, it says once, few, many or a class for expanded clones.

abundance: NA
j_gene: TRBJ2-1
d_gene: NA
v_gene: TRBV10-2
CDR3nt: TGCGCCAGCAGTGAGCTCAGTGTTACGAATGAGCAGTTCTTC
CDR3aa: CASSELSVTNEQFF

abundance: NA
j_gene: TRBJ2-1
d_gene: TRBD2
v_gene: TRBV7-9
CDR3nt: TGTGCCAGCAGCACGAGCGGGAGACTTGGTGAGCAGTTCTTC
CDR3aa: CASSTSGRLGEQFF

abundance: NA
j_gene: TRBJ2-3
d_gene: TRBD2
v_gene: TRBV15
CDR3nt: TGTGCCACCAGCAGAGCGGGTGGTAGCGGGGGAACCACCAACACAGATACGCAGTATTTT
CDR3aa: CATSRAGGSGGTTNTDTQYF

abundance: once
j_gene: TRBJ2-3
d_gene: NA
v_gene: TRBV28
CDR3nt: TGTGCCAGCAGTTTTGGGGCGGAGGGCACAGATACGCAGTATTTT
CDR3aa: CASSFGAEGTDTQYF

abundance: NA
j_gene: TRBJ2-5
d_gene: NA
v_gene: TRBV9
CDR3nt: TGTGCCAGCAGCCCTCTAAGAGACGGGACCCAGTACTTC
CDR3aa: CASSPLRDGTQYF

abundance: NA
j_gene: TRBJ2-1
d_gene: NA
v_gene: TRBV7-3
CDR3nt: TGTGCCAGCAGCTTAACAGGCTCGGACAATGAGCAGTTCTTC
CDR3aa: CASSLTGSDNEQFF

abundance: NA
j_gene: TRBJ2-1
d_gene: TRBD2
v_gene: TRBV28
CDR3nt: TGTGCCAGCAGTCGCCAGCGGGAGTGGGCAGGGTTCTTC
CDR3aa: CASSRQREWAGFF

abundance: NA
j_gene: TRBJ2-7
d_gene: NA
v_gene: TRBV30
CDR3nt: TGTGCCTGGACCGGACCGTTCTCCTACGAGCAGTACTTC
CDR3aa: CAWTGPFSYEQYF

abundance: NA
j_gene: TRBJ1-1
d_gene: NA
v_gene: TRBV27
CDR3nt: TGTGCCAGCAGTTTGGGTTTGGGGGCTAGCACTGAAGCTTTCTTT
CDR3aa: CASSLGLGASTEAFF

abundance: once
j_gene: TRBJ1-1
d_gene: NA
v_gene: TRBV2
CDR3nt: TGTGCCACCACAGTAAGTGCTTACACTGAAGCTTTCTTT
CDR3aa: CATTVSAYTEAFF

abundance: NA
j_gene: TRBJ2-6
d_gene: NA
v_gene: TRBV2
CDR3nt: TGTGCCAGCAGCGACTCAGGAGGGTTTGGGGCCAACGTCCTGACTTTC
CDR3aa: CASSDSGGFGANVLTF